This T cell receptor beta chain originates from a study of T cell repertoires in cytomegalovirus infection. Study-level points and caveats: The study found HLA-C-restricted CMV-specific TCR beta clonotypes dominating the ex vivo response.

With respect to this clonotype: Its target is not known.

V lost 1 base, J lost 1 base, and 10 bases lay in between. The length of the CDR3 is 15 residues. MiXCR, applied by TCRdb to the reads, yields one record per CDR3 protein. In the table there are approximately 550,000 distinct CDR3 sequences, 16% of which are singletons. Sequencing was performed on CD8+ T cells from PBMCs. This sequence originates from a human donor in good health (CMV status not recorded). Some clones in this sample may be carry-over from other donors' samples. This chain connects TRBV12-3 or TRBV12-4 to TRBJ1-1; no reliable D call. The CDR3 here is CASSLGWTGNTEAFF. The CDR3 nucleotides read TGTGCCAGCAGTTTAGGCTGGACCGGGAACACTGAAGCTTTCTTT.